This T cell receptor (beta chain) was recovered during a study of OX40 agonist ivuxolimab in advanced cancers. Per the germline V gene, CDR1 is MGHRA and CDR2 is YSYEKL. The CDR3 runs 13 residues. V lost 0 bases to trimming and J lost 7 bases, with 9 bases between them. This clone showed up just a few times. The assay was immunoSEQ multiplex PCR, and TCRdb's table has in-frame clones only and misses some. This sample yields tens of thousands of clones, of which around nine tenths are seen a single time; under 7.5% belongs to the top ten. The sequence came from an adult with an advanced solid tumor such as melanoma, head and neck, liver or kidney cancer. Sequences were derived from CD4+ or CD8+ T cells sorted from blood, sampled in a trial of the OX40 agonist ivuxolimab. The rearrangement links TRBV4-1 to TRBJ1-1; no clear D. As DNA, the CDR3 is TGCGCCAGCAGCCAAGATCTAGGAGATGAAGCTTTCTTT. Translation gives CASSQDLGDEAFF.